The T cell receptor beta chain under discussion was sequenced for a study of blood T cell repertoires in COVID-19. Sequenced by immunoSEQ multiplex PCR; TCRdb stores in-frame clones only, minus some. The sample includes 200,000 to 250,000 clones, roughly 84% of them seen just once. The study assigned cohorts using participant-reported clinical history. Recovery meant two consecutive negative NP/OP PCR tests, professional clearance, or resolved symptoms. The CDR3 totals 13 residues. With 8 bases removed from V and 4 bases from J, the gap between germline ends came to 11 bases. From germline, CDR1 is LNHDA and CDR2 SQIVND (reference sequence).

The receptor comes from a woman aged 40 to 55 who had recovered from COVID-19. Input material: PBMCs or T cells enriched from blood (not recorded which). The V and J genes are TRBV19 and TRBJ1-4, with D possibly matching TRBD1 (6 bases). As DNA, the CDR3 is TGTGCCAGTCAAGGACAGAATAATGAAAAACTGTTTTTT. Translating gives CASQGQNNEKLFF. The full variable domain, completed using reference TRBV19 and TRBJ1-4, is DGGITQSPKYLFRKEGQNVTLSCEQNLNHDAMYWYRQDPGQGLRLIYYSQIVNDFQKGDIAEGYSVSREKKESFPLTVTSAQKNPTAFYLCASQGQNNEKLFFGSGTQLSVL.